A single sample is the source of the 7 T cell receptor beta chains below, sequenced in a study of beta chain features in type 1 diabetes. Reverse transcribing all isolated RNA meant expressed TCRB transcripts were sequenced. Measured with immunoSEQ multiplex PCR; TCRdb has only the in-frame clones, and not every one. This table holds approximately 18,000 clones, about 50% found once. The material sequenced was stem cell memory CD4+ T cells from blood. These receptors were taken from a man aged 18 to 35 in good health.

This chain uses TRBV5-4 with TRBJ2-7; TRBD1 matches 10 bases. The CDR3 has 13 residues. In germline, CDR1 is SGHNT, CDR2 YYREEE (reference sequence). The junction had 5 bases not matched to a gene; V was cut back by 4 bases and J by 7 bases. The CDR3 DNA is TGTGCCAGCAGCCGGGACAGGGGAGTAGAGCAGTACTTC. As protein: CASSRDRGVEQYF. The full variable domain, its missing parts supplied by reference TRBV5-4 and TRBJ2-7, is ETGVTQSPTHLIKTRGQQVTLRCSSQSGHNTVSWYQQALGQGPQFIFQYYREEENGRGNFPPRFSGLQFPNYSSELNVNALELDDSALYLCASSRDRGVEQYFGPGTRLTVT.

The CDR3 DNA sequence: TGTGCCAGCAGCCGGGACTACCCGCGAACCTACGAGCAGTACTTC. It yields the protein CASSRDYPRTYEQYF. The chain couples TRBV27 to TRBJ2-7, with TRBD2 matching over 7 bases. The junction had 10 bases not matched to a gene; V was cut back by 6 bases and J by 2 bases. The germline V gene has CDR1 MNHEY and CDR2 SMNVEV (reference sequence). This CDR3 spans 15 amino acids.

The chain carries TRBV7-3 and TRBJ2-1; 7 bases fit TRBD2. The CDR3 loop spans 16 amino acids. Unmatched junction bases numbered 7, after V lost 1 base and J lost 4 bases. Looked up from germline, CDR1 is SGHTA and CDR2 is FQGTGA. The CDR3: CASSLRGGAGYNEQFF. In DNA form, the CDR3 reads TGTGCCAGCAGCTTAAGGGGGGGAGCGGGTTACAATGAGCAGTTCTTC.

V is TRBV7-2 and J is TRBJ2-3; 11 positions agree with TRBD2. The CDR3 has 16 amino acids. With 4 bases clipped from V and 1 base from J, the junction kept 4 bases outside the gene matches. Germline CDR1 and CDR2: SGHTA and FQGNSA. CDR3 nucleotide sequence: TGTGCCAGCAGCTACGGACTAGCGGGCGGCACAGATACGCAGTATTTT. It yields the protein CASSYGLAGGTDTQYF.

Comment on this clone: Other DNA variants within this sample encode the same CDR3. The chain links TRBV4-3 to TRBJ2-7; D gene uncertain. Trimming removed 0 bases at V and 4 bases at J, with 4 bases between. The CDR3 is made up of 12 amino acids. CDR1 LGHNA and CDR2 YSLEER come from the germline V gene. The CDR3 DNA follows: TGCGCCAGCAGCCAAGACGGTTACGAGCAGTACTTC. Translating gives CASSQDGYEQYF.

This clone appeared a single time. The rearrangement uses TRBV7-3 and TRBJ2-7; D possibly corresponds to TRBD1 (6 bases). This CDR3 is 15 amino acids long. V was shortened by 3 bases and J by 1 base, with 13 bases between the two germline ends. Germline assignment: CDR1 SGHTA and CDR2 FQGTGA. The CDR3 DNA follows: TGTGCCAGCAGCTTGGGTCAGGGGTTTTCCTACGAGCAGTACTTC. Its translation is CASSLGQGFSYEQYF. The full variable domain, completed using reference TRBV7-3 and TRBJ2-7, is GAGVSQTPSNKVTEKGKYVELRCDPISGHTALYWYRQSLGQGPEFLIYFQGTGAADDSGLPNDRFFAVRPEGSVSTLKIQRTERGDSAVYLCASSLGQGFSYEQYFGPGTRLTVT.

The J gene is TRBJ2-7, the V gene TRBV6-6; a possible D gene is TRBD2 (5 bases). CDR3 size: 14 residues. The V gene lost 2 bases and the J gene lost 2 bases, with 10 bases spanning the gap. Germline CDR1 reads MNHNY; CDR2 reads SVGAGI (reference sequence). Written as DNA, the CDR3 is TGTGCCAGCAGTTACGCGAGGGCTACCTACGAGCAGTACTTC. Translating it yields CASSYARATYEQYF.